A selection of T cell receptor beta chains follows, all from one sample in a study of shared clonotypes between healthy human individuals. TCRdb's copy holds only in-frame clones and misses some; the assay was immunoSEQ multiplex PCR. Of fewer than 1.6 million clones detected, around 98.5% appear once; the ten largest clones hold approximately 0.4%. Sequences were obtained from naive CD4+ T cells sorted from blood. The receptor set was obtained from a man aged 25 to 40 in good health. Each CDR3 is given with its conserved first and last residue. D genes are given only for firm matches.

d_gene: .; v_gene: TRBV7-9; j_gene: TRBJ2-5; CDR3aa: CASSPGAVKTQYF
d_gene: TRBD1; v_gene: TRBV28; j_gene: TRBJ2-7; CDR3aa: CASSPGTGGPPYEQYF
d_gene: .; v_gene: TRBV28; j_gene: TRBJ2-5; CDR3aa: CASSLWVGEGEETQYF
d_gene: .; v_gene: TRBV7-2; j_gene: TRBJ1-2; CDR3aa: CASSSKTRGANYGYTF
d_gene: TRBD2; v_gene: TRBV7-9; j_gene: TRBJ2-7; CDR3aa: CASSLRTSKYEQYF
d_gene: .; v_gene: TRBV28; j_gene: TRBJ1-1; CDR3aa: CASSLSNRDIEAFF
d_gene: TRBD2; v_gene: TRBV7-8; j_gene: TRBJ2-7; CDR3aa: CASSFRLAAYEQYF
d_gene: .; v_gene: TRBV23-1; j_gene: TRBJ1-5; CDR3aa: CASSQPGPSGNQPQHF
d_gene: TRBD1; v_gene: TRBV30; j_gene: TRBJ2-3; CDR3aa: CAWHPGQGFTQYF
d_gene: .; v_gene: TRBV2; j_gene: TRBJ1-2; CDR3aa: CASNPGQINYGYTF
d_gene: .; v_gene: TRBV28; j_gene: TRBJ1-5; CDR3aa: CASSSIPQGTLVNQPQHF
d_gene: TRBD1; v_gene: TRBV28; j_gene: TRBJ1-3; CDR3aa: CASSSWTGLGNTIYF
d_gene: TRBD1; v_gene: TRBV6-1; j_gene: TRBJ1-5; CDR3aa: CASSDQGAIGNQPQHF
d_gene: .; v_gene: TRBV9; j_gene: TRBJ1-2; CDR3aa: CASSVYGRGNYGYTF
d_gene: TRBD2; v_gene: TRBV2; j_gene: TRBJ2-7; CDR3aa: CASRPGLGLYEQYF
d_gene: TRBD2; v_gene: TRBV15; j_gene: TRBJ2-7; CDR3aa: CATSRDYYEQYF
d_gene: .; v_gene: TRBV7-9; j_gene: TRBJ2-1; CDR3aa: CASSFGRNNEQFF
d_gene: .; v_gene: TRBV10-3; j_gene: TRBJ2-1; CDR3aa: CAISESRDWYNEQFF
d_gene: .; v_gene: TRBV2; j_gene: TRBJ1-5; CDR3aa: CASSEEGTSNQPQHF
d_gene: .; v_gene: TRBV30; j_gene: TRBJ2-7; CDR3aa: CAWGAGSYEQYF
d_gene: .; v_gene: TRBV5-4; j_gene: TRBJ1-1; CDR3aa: CASSGDSGTEAFF
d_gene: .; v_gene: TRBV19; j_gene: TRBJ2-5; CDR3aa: CASSVQETQYF
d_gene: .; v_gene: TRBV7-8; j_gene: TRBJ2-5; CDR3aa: CASSLAWGGSQETQYF
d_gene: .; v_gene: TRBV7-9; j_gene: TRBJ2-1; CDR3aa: CASSLITLANANEQFF
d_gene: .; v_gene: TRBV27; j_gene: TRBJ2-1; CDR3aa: CASSFVGNEQFF
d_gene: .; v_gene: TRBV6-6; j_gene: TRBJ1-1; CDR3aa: CASSDAGAEAFF
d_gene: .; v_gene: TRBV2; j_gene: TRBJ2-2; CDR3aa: CASRYSNTGELFF
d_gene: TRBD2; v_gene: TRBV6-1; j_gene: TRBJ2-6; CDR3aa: CASSGSWGGSGANVLTF
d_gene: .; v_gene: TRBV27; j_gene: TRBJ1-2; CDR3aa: CASSLRGFYGYTF
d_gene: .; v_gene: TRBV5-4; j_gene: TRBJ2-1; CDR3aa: CASSRGGEQFF
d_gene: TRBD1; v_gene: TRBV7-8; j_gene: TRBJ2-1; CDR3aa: CASSKTGQGSVSAYNEQFF
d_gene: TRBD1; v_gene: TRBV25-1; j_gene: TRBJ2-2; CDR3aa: CASSDRGNTGELFF
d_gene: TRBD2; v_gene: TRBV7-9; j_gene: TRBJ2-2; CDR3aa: CASSLALNSGRNTGELFF
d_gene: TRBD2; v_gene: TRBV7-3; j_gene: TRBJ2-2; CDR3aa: CASSLTRESFSTGELFF